The 20 T cell receptor beta chains given below trace back to one sample, sequenced in a study of T cell repertoires in cytomegalovirus infection. MiXCR was run by TCRdb on the reads, yielding one entry per CDR3 protein. The sample yields around 740,000 distinct CDR3 sequences, 35% seen once. The sequencing sample was made of PBMCs. These receptors were collected from a human donor in good health (CMV status not recorded). Some clones in this sample may be carry-over from other donors' samples.

This clonotype was seen only a few times. This sequence joins TRBV9 and TRBJ1-2; D uncertain. Looked up from germline, CDR1 is SGDLS and CDR2 is YYNGEE. V gave up 5 bases and J gave up 3 bases, with 8 bases separating them. The CDR3 consists of 12 residues. The CDR3 DNA is TGTGCCAGCAGGTCCTCTTACTATGGCTACACCTTC. Translating it yields CASRSSYYGYTF.

The gene calls are TRBV2 and TRBJ2-5; 9 bases map to TRBD1. The CDR3 totals 14 residues. V was pared by 5 bases and J by 5 bases, with 6 bases of the junction left unmatched. Germline lookup yields CDR1 SNHLY and CDR2 FYNNEI. CDR3 residues: CASSLPGTGETQYF. CDR3 DNA: TGTGCCAGCAGTCTTCCCGGGACAGGGGAGACCCAGTACTTC.

The chain joins TRBV6-2 or TRBV6-3 to TRBJ2-7, with D possibly matching TRBD2 (6 bases). The CDR3 has 12 residues. Per the germline V gene, CDR1 is MNHEY and CDR2 is SVGEGT. V gave up 6 bases and J gave up 6 bases, with 12 bases separating them. The CDR3 reads CASRRDFSEQYF. CDR3 DNA sequence: TGTGCCAGCAGGAGGGACTTTAGCGAGCAGTACTTC.

The rearrangement links TRBV20-1 to TRBJ1-1; 7 nucleotides line up with TRBD1. V dropped 5 bases and J dropped 5; count of bases not matched to a gene: 14. This CDR3 is 15 amino acids long. Looked up from germline, CDR1 is DFQATT and CDR2 is SNEGSKA (reference sequence). The DNA of the CDR3 is TGCAGTGCTCGTCTGCCGGGACAGCTCCTTACTGAAGCTTTCTTT. Protein sequence: CSARLPGQLLTEAFF.

The gene calls are TRBV6-4 and TRBJ2-7; D is ambiguous. This CDR3 region has 9 residues. Trimming removed 9 bases from V and 4 bases from J, with 4 bases in between. The germline gives CDR1 MRHNA, CDR2 SNTAGT. The CDR3 loop reads CARIYEQYF. The DNA for the CDR3 is TGTGCCAGAATATACGAGCAGTACTTC.

The rearrangement joins TRBV6-2 or TRBV6-3 to TRBJ1-5; D is uncertain. There are 14 residues in the CDR3. Germline values: CDR1 MNHEY, CDR2 SVGEGT. V lost 2 bases, J lost 7 bases, and 12 bases lay in between. The CDR3 DNA reads TGTGCCAGCAGTTACGGGAGGGTCGGCCAGCCCCAGCATTTT. Its translation: CASSYGRVGQPQHF.

Turning to this clonotype: A read error is likely, as this CDR3 ends without the conserved phenylalanine or tryptophan. This sequence joins TRBV4-2 and TRBJ2-7; no reliable D call. The CDR3 is 16 residues long. V lost 5 bases to trimming and J lost 1 base, with 18 bases between them. Per germline, CDR1 LGHNA and CDR2 YNFKEQ. The DNA for the CDR3 is TGTGCCAGCAGCGCCTTACTAAATTCAGGATCCTACGAGCAGTACATA. Protein product: CASSALLNSGSYEQYI.

This clonotype was detected only a few times. This sequence joins TRBV6-1 and TRBJ1-2; no firm D call. Germline CDR1 is MNHNS and CDR2 is SASEGT. Between the trimmed V and J ends, which lost 8 bases and 1 base, there was a span of 14 bases. The CDR3 contains 14 residues. The CDR3 protein is CASSQSGRNYGYTF. DNA for the CDR3: TGTGCCAGCTCACAATCCGGGCGTAACTATGGCTACACCTTC.

A remark on this clonotype: This may come from a read error, since a much larger clone is one base off. The chain links TRBV7-2 to TRBJ1-2; no clear D. The CDR3 contains 12 residues. Germline CDR1 and CDR2: SGHTA and FQGNSA. Here the CDR3 reads CASSHLNYSYTF. The CDR3 DNA sequence: TGTGCCAGCAGCCACCTGAACTATAGCTACACCTTC. The full variable domain, in which reference TRBV7-2 and TRBJ1-2 provide the parts outside the CDR3, is GAGVSQSPSNKVTEKGKDVELRCDPISGHTALYWYRQSLGQGLEFLIYFQGNSAPDKSGLPSDRFSAERTGGSVSTLTIQRTQQEDSAVYLCASSHLNYSYTFGSGTRLTVV.

This chain connects TRBV5-1 to TRBJ2-5; either TRBD1 or TRBD2 may fit D (5 bases each). V lost 0 bases and J lost 5, with 8 bases in between. The CDR3 runs 13 residues. Germline values: CDR1 SGHRS, CDR2 YFSETQ. The CDR3: CASSLEWDETQYF. The DNA of the CDR3 is TGCGCCAGCAGCTTGGAATGGGACGAGACCCAGTACTTC.

This clonotype turned up a few times. The chain joins TRBV6-1 to TRBJ2-5; D is unresolved. V was cut by 5 bases and J by 1 base, with 17 bases left in between. Germline CDR1 is MNHNS and CDR2 is SASEGT. The CDR3 has 16 amino acids. The CDR3, as DNA: TGTGCCAGCAGTCCAACGGCGAGCCTGCCCCAAGAGACCCAGTACTTC. It is translated as CASSPTASLPQETQYF.

This clonotype was detected ten times or more. The rearrangement uses TRBV7-2 and TRBJ1-5; D ambiguous. This CDR3 spans 13 amino acids. Germline V CDR1 and CDR2: SGHTA, FQGNSA. V was pared by 1 base and J by 4 bases, with 5 bases between. The CDR3 nucleotides read TGTGCCAGCAGCTTAGACTGGAATCAGCCCCAGCATTTT. Protein: CASSLDWNQPQHF.

This chain connects TRBV7-8 to TRBJ1-3; D gene unclear. CDR1 SGHVS and CDR2 FQNEAQ come from the germline V gene. The CDR3 covers 16 residues. V dropped 0 bases and J dropped 2 bases, with 11 bases sitting between them. Written as DNA, the CDR3 is TGTGCCAGCAGCTTAGCCCCTGCAGAGGCTGGAAACACCATATATTTT. Protein product: CASSLAPAEAGNTIYF.

The chain has TRBV12-3 or TRBV12-4 and TRBJ2-3, with D perhaps matching TRBD1 (5 bases). The CDR3 is made up of 14 amino acids. Trimming took 7 bases from V and 2 from J, leaving 13 bases between them. The CDR3 sequence: CASINRSSTDTQYF. CDR3 bases: TGTGCCAGCATCAACAGGTCTTCCACAGATACGCAGTATTTT.

About this clonotype itself: This clone may be a read error of a much larger clone one base away. V usage is TRBV7-2 and J usage is TRBJ2-7, with 9 positions matching TRBD2. CDR1 is SGHTA and CDR2 is FQGNSA in the germline V gene. This CDR3 comprises 15 residues. The CDR3, as DNA: TGTGCCAGCAACCTGGAGACTAGCGGATACTACGAGAAGTACTTC. Its translation is CASNLETSGYYEKYF.

The sample holds a few counts of this clonotype. The V and J genes are TRBV7-6 and TRBJ1-1; 7 bases fit TRBD1. This CDR3 is 13 amino acids long. V lost 5 bases and J lost 5; bases outside the gene matches: 5. Germline V lookup: CDR1 SGHVS, CDR2 FNYEAQ. The CDR3 coding sequence is TGTGCCAGCAGCCCCCAACAGGGGACTGAAGCTTTCTTT. This translates into CASSPQQGTEAFF.

Concerning this clonotype: No conserved phenylalanine or tryptophan is present at the end of the CDR3, so a read error is the likely explanation. The rearrangement uses TRBV6-1 and TRBJ2-2, with 7 bases fitting TRBD2. This CDR3 comprises 15 residues. V lost 8 bases and J lost 4; bases outside the gene matches: 10. Germline CDR1 reads MNHNS; CDR2 reads SASEGT. In DNA form, the CDR3 reads TGTGCCAGCGACGATCGACTAGCCCGCACCGGGGAGCTGTTTTTG. Translated, it gives CASDDRLARTGELFL.

The V and J genes are TRBV5-6 and TRBJ1-5; D gene unclear. The CDR3 has 15 amino acids. CDR1 and CDR2 from the germline V gene are SGHDT and YYEEEE. V dropped 1 base and J dropped 2 bases, with 10 bases sitting between them. CDR3 sequence reads: CASSLMAVRNQPQHF. In DNA form, the CDR3 reads TGTGCCAGCAGCTTGATGGCAGTGCGCAATCAGCCCCAGCATTTT.

In regard to this clonotype: A read error may produce the germline difference seen at one junction end. The V gene is TRBV4-3, the J gene TRBJ1-1; 7 bases are a match to TRBD1. From germline, CDR1 is LGHNA and CDR2 YSLEER. The CDR3 is 15 residues long. CDR3 protein: CAGRHRDRPNTEAFF. The CDR3 DNA is TGCGCCGGCAGACACCGGGACAGACCGAACACTGAAGCTTTCTTT.

This clonotype was counted many times. The chain combines TRBV12-3 or TRBV12-4 with TRBJ1-1; D ambiguous. CDR3 length: 13 amino acids. V lost 2 bases to trimming and J lost 4 bases, with 8 bases between them. CDR3 in amino acids: CASSLTGVTEAFF. CDR3 nucleotides: TGTGCCAGCAGTTTAACCGGGGTCACTGAAGCTTTCTTT.